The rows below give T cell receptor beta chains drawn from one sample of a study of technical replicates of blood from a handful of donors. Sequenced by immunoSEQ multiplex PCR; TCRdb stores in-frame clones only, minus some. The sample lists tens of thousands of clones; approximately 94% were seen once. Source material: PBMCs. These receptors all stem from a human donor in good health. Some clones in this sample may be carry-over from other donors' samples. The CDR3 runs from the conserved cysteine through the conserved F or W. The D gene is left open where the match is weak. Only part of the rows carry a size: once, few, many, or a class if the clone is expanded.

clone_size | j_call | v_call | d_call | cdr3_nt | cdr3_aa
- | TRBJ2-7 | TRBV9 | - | TGTGCCAGCAGCGCGAGCCTCGGGAGCTCCTACGAGCAGTACTTC | CASSASLGSSYEQYF
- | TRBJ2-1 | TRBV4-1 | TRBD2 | TGCGCCAGCAGCCAAAAAGGACTAGCGGGGGCCTACAATGAGCAGTTCTTC | CASSQKGLAGAYNEQFF
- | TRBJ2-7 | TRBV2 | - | TGTGCCAGCAGCGGACTCTACAGCTACGAGCAGTACTTC | CASSGLYSYEQYF
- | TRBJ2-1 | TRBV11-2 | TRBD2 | TGTGCCAGCACCAGATCTAGCGGGACCTACAATGAGCAGTTCTTC | CASTRSSGTYNEQFF
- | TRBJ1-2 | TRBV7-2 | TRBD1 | TGTGCCAGCAGCCCGGGACAGGGGATCTATGGCTACACCTTC | CASSPGQGIYGYTF
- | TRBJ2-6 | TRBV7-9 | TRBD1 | TGTGCCAGCAGCCGACGCGGAGGACAGGGGGCGACTGGGGCCAACGTCCTGACTTTC | CASSRRGGQGATGANVLTF
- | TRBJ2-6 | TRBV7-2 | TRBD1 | TGTGCCAGCAGCTTGACGACAACGACAGGGTCCGGGGCCAACGTCCTGACTTTC | CASSLTTTTGSGANVLTF
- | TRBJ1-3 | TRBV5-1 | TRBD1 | TGCGCCAGCAGCTACACAGGGGTCGGAAACACCATATATTTT | CASSYTGVGNTIYF
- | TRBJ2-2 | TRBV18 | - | TGTGCCAGCTCTAAAACCCCAGGGGACACCGGGGAGCTGTTTTTT | CASSKTPGDTGELFF
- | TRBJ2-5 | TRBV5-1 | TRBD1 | TGCGCCAGCAGCTTGACAGGGGATTCGGAGACCCAGTACTTC | CASSLTGDSETQYF
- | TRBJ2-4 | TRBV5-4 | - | TGTGCCAGCAGCTTGGGCGCGCAGGGCATTCAGTACTTC | CASSLGAQGIQYF
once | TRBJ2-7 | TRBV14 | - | TGTGCCAGCAGCCAAGAGGGAGGCGAGCAGTACTTC | CASSQEGGEQYF
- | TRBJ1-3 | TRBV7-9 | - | TGTGCCTCACAGGGTAATGGAAACACCATATATTTT | CASQGNGNTIYF
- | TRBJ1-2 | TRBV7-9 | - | TGTGCCAGCAGCTTAGAGGGGGTGTCGACTGGCTACACCTTC | CASSLEGVSTGYTF
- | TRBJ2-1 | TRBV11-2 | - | TGTGCCAGCAGCCCAGGGCGGGATACCTACAATGAGCAGTTCTTC | CASSPGRDTYNEQFF
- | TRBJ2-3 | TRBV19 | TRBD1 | TGTGCCAGTAGGCCGGGACAGGGGATCACAGATACGCAGTATTTT | CASRPGQGITDTQYF
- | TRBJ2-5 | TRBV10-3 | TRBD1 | TGTGCCATCAGCTCCGGGACAGGAGCCGAGACCCAGTACTTC | CAISSGTGAETQYF
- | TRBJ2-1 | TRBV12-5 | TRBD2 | TGTGCTAGCCAAACTAGCGGGAGCTACAATGAGCAGTTCTTC | CASQTSGSYNEQFF
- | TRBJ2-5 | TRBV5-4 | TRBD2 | TGTGCCAGCAGCTTGGCCGGTAGGGAGGGTAGTGAGACCCAGTACTTC | CASSLAGREGSETQYF
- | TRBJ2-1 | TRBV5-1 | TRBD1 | TGCGCCAGCAGCAGGGCAGGGGGCTACAATGAGCAGTTCTTC | CASSRAGGYNEQFF
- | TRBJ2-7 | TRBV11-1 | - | TGTGCCAGCAGCCACGCCGGGAGTCGTCCCTACGAGCAGTACTTC | CASSHAGSRPYEQYF
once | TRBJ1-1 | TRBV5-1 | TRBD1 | TGCGCCAGCAGCTATTTACAGGGGAACGCGCGTGCTTTCTTT | CASSYLQGNARAFF
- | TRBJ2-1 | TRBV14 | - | TGTGCCAGCAGCCAAGTACTAGGCGGCACCAATGAGCAGTTCTTC | CASSQVLGGTNEQFF
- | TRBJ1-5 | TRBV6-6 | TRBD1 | TGTGCCAGCAGTTACGGGACAGGGGCCGGGACTACGCCCCAGCATTTT | CASSYGTGAGTTPQHF
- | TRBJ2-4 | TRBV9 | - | TGTGCCAGCAGCGTAGAGGTCAGGGGTAACATTCAGTACTTC | CASSVEVRGNIQYF
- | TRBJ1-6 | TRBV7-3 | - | TGTGCCAGCAGCTTAAATGGGACTCCTAATTCACCCCTCCACTTT | CASSLNGTPNSPLHF
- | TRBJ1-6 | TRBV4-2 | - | TGTGCCAGCAGCCAAGATAGGACAGTAAATTCACCCCTCCACTTT | CASSQDRTVNSPLHF
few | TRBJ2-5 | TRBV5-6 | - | TGTGCCAGCAGCTTGAGAGGTCTCCATGTGGAGACCCAGTACTTC | CASSLRGLHVETQYF
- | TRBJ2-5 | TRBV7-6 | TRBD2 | TGTGCCAGCAGCTTACGGGGACTAGCGGGAGCGGAGACCCAGTACTTC | CASSLRGLAGAETQYF
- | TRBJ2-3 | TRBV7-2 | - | TGTGCCAGCAGTGACCGGGGGGCCTCAAGAACAGATACGCAGTATTTT | CASSDRGASRTDTQYF
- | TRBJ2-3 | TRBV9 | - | TGTGCCAGCAGCGCACCTACTAGCACAGATACGCAGTATTTT | CASSAPTSTDTQYF
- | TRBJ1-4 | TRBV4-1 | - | TGCGCCAGCAGCCAAGTACGACGGGGGGTCCGAGAACTGTTTTTT | CASSQVRRGVRELFF
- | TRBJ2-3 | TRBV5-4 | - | TGTGCCAGCAGCTTAACTGGTATAACAGATACGCAGTATTTT | CASSLTGITDTQYF
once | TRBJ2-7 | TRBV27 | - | TGTGCCAGCAGTTTTTCCGGGAAAGGCTACGAGCAGTACTTC | CASSFSGKGYEQYF
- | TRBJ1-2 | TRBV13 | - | TGTGCCAGCGGCAGGGGAGGGCAGACAGATGGCTACACCTTC | CASGRGGQTDGYTF
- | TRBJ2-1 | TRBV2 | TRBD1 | TGTGCCAGCAGTGGACAGGGTAAAGGTGAGCAGTTCTTC | CASSGQGKGEQFF
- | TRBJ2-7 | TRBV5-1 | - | TGCGCCAGCAGCTTGGGACAGGCTGCCTACGAGCAGTACTTC | CASSLGQAAYEQYF
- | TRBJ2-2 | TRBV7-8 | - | TGTGCCAGCACCTGGGCGAACGGGGAGCTGTTTTTT | CASTWANGELFF
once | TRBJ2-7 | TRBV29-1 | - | TGCAGCGTTGAGTCGGCGGAACCTCACGAGCAGTACTTC | CSVESAEPHEQYF
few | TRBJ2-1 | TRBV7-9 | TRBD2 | TGTGCCAGCACCCGACTAGCGCACTACAATGAGCAGTTCTTC | CASTRLAHYNEQFF
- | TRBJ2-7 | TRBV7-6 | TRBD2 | TGTGCCAGCTTGGGGGGGGAGGGCGAGCAGTACTTC | CASLGGEGEQYF
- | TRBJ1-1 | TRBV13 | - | TGTGCCAGCAGGCGGAACACTGAAGCTTTCTTT | CASRRNTEAFF
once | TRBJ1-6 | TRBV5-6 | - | TGTGCCAGCAGCTTGGCGGGGGGGGCTGGTTCACCCCTCCACTTT | CASSLAGGAGSPLHF
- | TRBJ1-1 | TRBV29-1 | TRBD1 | TGCAGCGTCCGACAGGGGTATGAGGGTTCTGAAGCTTTCTTT | CSVRQGYEGSEAFF
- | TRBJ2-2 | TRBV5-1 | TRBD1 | TGCGCCAGCAGCCAGACGCGGACAGGGGGAAACACCGGGGAGCTGTTTTTT | CASSQTRTGGNTGELFF
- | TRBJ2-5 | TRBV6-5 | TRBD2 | TGTGCCAGCAGTTACGGGTCCGAACGGGAGCGGGGGACCCAGTACTTC | CASSYGSERERGTQYF